These 14 T cell receptor beta chains were all obtained from the same sample, sequenced in a study of blood T cell repertoires in COVID-19. Sequencing used immunoSEQ multiplex PCR; TCRdb keeps in-frame clones, though not all of them. The sample holds about 140,000 clones, 75% to 85% seen once. Material: peripheral blood. The receptors were sampled from a woman of 80 years or more with acute or convalescent COVID-19.

This clone was seen a single time. Different DNA sequences within this sample yield the same CDR3. The chain recombines TRBV3-1 (or the pseudogene TRBV3-2) with TRBJ1-2; D unresolved. The CDR3 length is 12 residues. Per germline, CDR1 LGHDT and CDR2 YNNKEL (reference sequence). Trimming removed 0 bases at V and 7 bases at J, with 6 bases between. The CDR3 loop is CASSQDRLGYTF. The CDR3 DNA is TGTGCCAGCAGCCAAGATAGACTTGGCTACACCTTC.

The V call is TRBV18, the J call TRBJ2-7; D gene ambiguous. The germline CDR1 and CDR2 sequences are KGHSH and LQKENI. V lost 3 bases, J lost 5 bases, and 8 bases lay in between. The CDR3 is 12 residues long. CDR3: CASSPAVNEQYF. As DNA, the CDR3 is TGTGCCAGCTCACCCGCGGTTAACGAGCAGTACTTC. Complete variable domain (other parts from reference TRBV18 and TRBJ2-7): NAGVMQNPRHLVRRRGQEARLRCSPMKGHSHVYWYRQLPEEGLKFMVYLQKENIIDESGMPKERFSAEFPKEGPSILRIQQVVRGDSAAYFCASSPAVNEQYFGPGTRLTVT.

This clone was seen a handful of times. The CDR3 DNA is TGTGCCATCAGGCCGGACAGGGGTTACTATGGCTACACCTTC. Amino acids: CAIRPDRGYYGYTF. The chain has TRBV10-3 and TRBJ1-2; 9 positions agree with TRBD1. The CDR3 has 14 amino acids. With 6 bases clipped from V and 3 bases from J, the junction kept 5 bases outside the gene matches. Germline CDR1 is ENHRY and CDR2 is SYGVKD.

The genes are TRBV4-2 and TRBJ2-1, with D perhaps matching TRBD1 (6 bases). Germline CDR1 LGHNA, CDR2 YNFKEQ. This CDR3 spans 13 amino acids. Trimming removed 1 base from V and 10 bases from J, with 11 bases in between. The CDR3 DNA reads TGTGCCAGCAGCCAAGCTGGGGGCGTAGAGCAGTTCTTC. The encoded protein is CASSQAGGVEQFF.

The chain carries TRBV19 and TRBJ2-1; the D gene is possibly TRBD1 (5 bases). The germline CDR1 and CDR2 sequences are LNHDA and SQIVND (reference sequence). The CDR3 is 14 residues long. V dropped 3 bases and J dropped 2 bases, with 8 bases sitting between them. The CDR3 coding sequence is TGTGCCAGTAGTATCGTGGGGCCCTACAATGAGCAGTTCTTC. The encoded protein is CASSIVGPYNEQFF.

The table lists this clone with a few counts. This CDR3 is also generated by other DNA sequences in the sample. The CDR3 DNA follows: TGTGCCAGCTCACCGGGGCAGGGTGAAGCTTTCTTT. Protein product: CASSPGQGEAFF. This chain connects TRBV18 to TRBJ1-1; D perhaps matches TRBD1 (5 bases). V was shortened by 3 bases and J by 7 bases, with 9 bases between the two germline ends. There are 12 residues in the CDR3. CDR1 KGHSH and CDR2 LQKENI come from the germline V gene. The complete variable domain, with remaining parts taken from reference TRBV18 and TRBJ1-1, reads NAGVMQNPRHLVRRRGQEARLRCSPMKGHSHVYWYRQLPEEGLKFMVYLQKENIIDESGMPKERFSAEFPKEGPSILRIQQVVRGDSAAYFCASSPGQGEAFFGQGTRLTVV.

This chain connects TRBV5-6 to TRBJ2-5; D remains unclear. The CDR3 has 14 residues. Germline V gene lookup returns CDR1 SGHDT and CDR2 YYEEEE. Trimming removed 6 bases at V and 1 base at J, with 13 bases between. The CDR3 DNA reads as TGTGCCAGCAACTGGTGGGCCGCCCAAGAGACCCAGTACTTC. Encoded protein: CASNWWAAQETQYF.

The chain couples TRBV19 to TRBJ1-1; D perhaps matches TRBD1 (5 bases). The CDR3 consists of 14 residues. V dropped 5 bases and J dropped 0 bases, with 10 bases sitting between them. Germline values: CDR1 LNHDA, CDR2 SQIVND (reference sequence). The CDR3 DNA follows: TGTGCCAGTAGTGACAGAATCTTGAACACTGAAGCTTTCTTT. Protein sequence: CASSDRILNTEAFF.

The V gene is TRBV19, the J gene TRBJ1-6, with 7 bases that match TRBD1. The CDR3 is made up of 14 amino acids. CDR1 and CDR2 (germline): LNHDA, SQIVND (reference sequence). Trimming cost V 5 bases and J 5 bases; bases outside gene matches: 3. The CDR3 bases are TGTGCCAGTAGTTCGGGGACAGATAATTCACCCCTCCACTTT. Translating it yields CASSSGTDNSPLHF.

The V gene is TRBV25-1, the J gene TRBJ1-4; D remains unclear. V was clipped by 2 bases and J by 14 bases, with 15 bases between them. Germline V CDR1 and CDR2: MGHDK, SYGVNS. CDR3 size: 13 residues. CDR3 nucleotide sequence: TGTGCCAGCAGTGAAGGCATCCTGCTCCCCCTGTTTTTT. Translation: CASSEGILLPLFF. Full variable domain (rest looked up from reference TRBV25-1 and TRBJ1-4): EADIYQTPRYLVIGTGKKITLECSQTMGHDKMYWYQQDPGMELHLIHYSYGVNSTEKGDLSSESTVSRIRTEHFPLTLESARPSHTSQYLCASSEGILLPLFFGSGTQLSVL.

This clone was observed once. The chain joins TRBV4-1 to TRBJ2-7; the D gene is possibly TRBD2 (6 bases). Germline-derived CDR1 and CDR2 are MGHRA and YSYEKL. Trimming pared 0 bases from V and 0 bases from J, leaving 15 bases between. The CDR3 length is 17 residues. CDR3 DNA: TGCGCCAGCAGCCAAGATCCTTTTGCGGGGTTCTCCTACGAGCAGTACTTC. Its protein is CASSQDPFAGFSYEQYF.

The V and J genes are TRBV7-6 and TRBJ1-5, with 10 bases fitting TRBD1. CDR1 is SGHVS and CDR2 is FNYEAQ in the germline V gene. This CDR3 spans 17 amino acids. The V and J ends lost 4 bases and 0 bases, in that order; junction bases with no gene match: 6. This CDR3 is CASSYRTGGHSNQPQHF. DNA of the CDR3: TGTGCCAGCAGCTACCGGACAGGGGGACATAGCAATCAGCCCCAGCATTTT.

This rearrangement joins TRBV27 to TRBJ2-5; 7 bases are shared with TRBD1. Germline-derived CDR1 and CDR2 are MNHEY and SMNVEV (reference sequence). J was trimmed by 5 bases and V by 5 bases; bases with no gene match: 11. This CDR3 spans 15 amino acids. The CDR3 region is CASSTRQGHWETQYF. The CDR3 nucleotides read TGTGCCAGCAGTACCAGACAGGGACACTGGGAGACCCAGTACTTC.

The CDR3 loop is CASSQDPGWEFF. The CDR3 nucleotides are TGTGCCAGCAGCCAAGATCCGGGGTGGGAGTTCTTC. The chain is built from TRBV3-1 (or the pseudogene TRBV3-2) and TRBJ2-1; the D gene is possibly TRBD2 (5 bases). Trimming pared 0 bases from V and 14 bases from J, leaving 11 bases between. Germline values: CDR1 LGHDT, CDR2 YNNKEL (reference sequence). CDR3 length: 12 amino acids.